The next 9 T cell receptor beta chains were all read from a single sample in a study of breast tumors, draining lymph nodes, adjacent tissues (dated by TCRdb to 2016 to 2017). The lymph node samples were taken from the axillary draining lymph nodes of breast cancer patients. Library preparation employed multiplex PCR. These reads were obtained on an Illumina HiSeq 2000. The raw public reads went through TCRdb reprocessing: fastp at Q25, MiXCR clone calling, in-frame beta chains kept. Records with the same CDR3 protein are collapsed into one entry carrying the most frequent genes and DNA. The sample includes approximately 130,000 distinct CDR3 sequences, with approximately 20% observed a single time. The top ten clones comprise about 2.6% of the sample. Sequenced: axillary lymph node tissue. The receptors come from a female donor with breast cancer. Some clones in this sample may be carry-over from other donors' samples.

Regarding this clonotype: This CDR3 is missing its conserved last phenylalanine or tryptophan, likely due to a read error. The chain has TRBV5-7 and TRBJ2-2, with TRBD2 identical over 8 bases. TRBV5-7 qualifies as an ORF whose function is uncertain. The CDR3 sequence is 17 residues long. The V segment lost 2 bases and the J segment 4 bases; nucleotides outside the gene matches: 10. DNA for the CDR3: TGTGCCAGCAGCTTCGGGGTAGCGGGAACCGGCACCGGGGAGCTGTTTCTT. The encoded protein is CASSFGVAGTGTGELFL.

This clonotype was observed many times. The CDR3 region has the DNA TGTGCCAGCCGACTAGCGGGAAACACCGGGGAGCTGTTTTTT. Protein sequence: CASRLAGNTGELFF. The chain carries TRBV2 and TRBJ2-2; TRBD2 matches at 11 bases. CDR1 is SNHLY and CDR2 is FYNNEI in the germline V gene. This CDR3 spans 14 amino acids. V lost 8 bases, J lost 2 bases, and 1 base stayed unmatched.

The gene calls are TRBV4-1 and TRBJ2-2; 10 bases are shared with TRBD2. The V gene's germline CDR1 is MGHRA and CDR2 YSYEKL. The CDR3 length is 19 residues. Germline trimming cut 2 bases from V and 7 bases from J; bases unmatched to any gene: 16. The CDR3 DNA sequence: TGCGCCAGCAGCCAACCTAGCGGGAGTAGGCGGGGGAAAAGCGGGGAGCTGTTTTTT. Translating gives CASSQPSGSRRGKSGELFF.

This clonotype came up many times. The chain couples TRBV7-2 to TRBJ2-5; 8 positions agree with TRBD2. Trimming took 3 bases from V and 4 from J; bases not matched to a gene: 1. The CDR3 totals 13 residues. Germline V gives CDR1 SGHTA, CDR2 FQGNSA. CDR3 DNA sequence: TGTGCCAGCAGCTTGCGGGAGGCAGAGACCCAGTACTTC. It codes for CASSLREAETQYF.

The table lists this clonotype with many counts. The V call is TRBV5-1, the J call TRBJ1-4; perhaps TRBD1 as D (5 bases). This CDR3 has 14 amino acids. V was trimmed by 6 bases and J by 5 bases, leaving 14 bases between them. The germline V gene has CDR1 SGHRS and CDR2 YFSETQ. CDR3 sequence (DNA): TGCGCCAGCACCTCCGGGACGCAGAATGAAAAACTGTTTTTT. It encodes CASTSGTQNEKLFF.

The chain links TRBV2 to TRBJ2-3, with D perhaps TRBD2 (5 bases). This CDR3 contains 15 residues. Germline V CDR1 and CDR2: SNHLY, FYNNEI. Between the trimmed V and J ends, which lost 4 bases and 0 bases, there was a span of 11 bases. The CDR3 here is CASSVGSTSTDTQYF. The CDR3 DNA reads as TGTGCCAGCAGTGTGGGGAGTACTAGCACAGATACGCAGTATTTT.

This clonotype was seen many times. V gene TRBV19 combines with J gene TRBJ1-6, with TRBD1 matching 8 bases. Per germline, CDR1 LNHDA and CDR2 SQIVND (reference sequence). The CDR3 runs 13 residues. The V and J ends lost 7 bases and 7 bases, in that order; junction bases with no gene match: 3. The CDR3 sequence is CASKAGGNSPLHF. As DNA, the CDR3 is TGTGCCAGTAAAGCAGGGGGCAATTCACCCCTCCACTTT.

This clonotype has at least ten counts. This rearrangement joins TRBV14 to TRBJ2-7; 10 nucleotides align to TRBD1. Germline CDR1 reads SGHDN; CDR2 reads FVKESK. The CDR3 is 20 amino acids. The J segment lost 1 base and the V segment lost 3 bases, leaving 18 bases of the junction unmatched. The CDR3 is CASSHTPGQGYRSGSYEQYF. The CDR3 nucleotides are TGTGCCAGCAGCCACACTCCGGGACAGGGGTATCGGAGCGGGTCCTACGAGCAGTACTTC.

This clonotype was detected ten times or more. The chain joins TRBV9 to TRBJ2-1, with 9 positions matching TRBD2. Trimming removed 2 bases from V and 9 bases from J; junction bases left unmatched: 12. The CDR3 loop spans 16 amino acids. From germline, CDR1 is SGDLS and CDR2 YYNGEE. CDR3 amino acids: CASSVEAGGRGSEQFF. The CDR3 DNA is TGTGCCAGCAGCGTTGAAGCGGGAGGTAGGGGGAGTGAGCAGTTCTTC.